The source of this T cell receptor beta chain is a study of cytomegalovirus exposure and HLA in healthy donors. Study information: A subsequent analysis reported that the roughly 120 validation repertoires were produced on the same platform that had also been used for the 600 to 800 first-cohort repertoires. Whole-study results and caveats: Accounts indicate the classifier identified cytomegalovirus status with strong specificity and sensitivity. The tendency of first-cohort TCR clusters to co-occur in the roughly 130 validation repertoires emerged from a later analysis.

Notes on this clone: Its antigen is as yet unknown.

Repertoires were generated with immunoSEQ multiplex PCR, while TCRdb's copy carries only in-frame clones and drops some. The sample carries 120,000 to 150,000 clones, around 86% recorded once. Germline-derived CDR1 and CDR2 are LNHDA and SQIVND (reference sequence). Trimming removed 6 bases from V and 2 bases from J; junction bases left unmatched: 9. The CDR3 consists of 15 residues. The J gene is TRBJ2-7, the V gene TRBV19; TRBD1 agrees at 8 bases. This clonotype was obtained from a man in his late teens or twenties in good health and CMV-seropositive. The specimen was PBMCs. CDR3 protein: CASRSSGTGPYEQYF. DNA of the CDR3: TGTGCCAGTAGATCATCCGGGACAGGCCCCTACGAGCAGTACTTC. Drawing the rest from reference TRBV19 and TRBJ2-7, the complete variable domain is DGGITQSPKYLFRKEGQNVTLSCEQNLNHDAMYWYRQDPGQGLRLIYYSQIVNDFQKGDIAEGYSVSREKKESFPLTVTSAQKNPTAFYLCASRSSGTGPYEQYFGPGTRLTVT.